This is a list of T cell receptor beta chains from one sample in a study of OX40 agonist ivuxolimab in advanced cancers. Clones were sequenced by immunoSEQ multiplex PCR, and TCRdb holds only the in-frame ones, with some missing. The repertoire holds fewer than 60,000 clones, with about 87% as singletons. The input for sequencing was CD4+ or CD8+ T cells sorted from blood, taken in a trial of the OX40 agonist ivuxolimab. The receptors were sampled from an adult with an advanced solid tumor such as melanoma, head and neck, liver or kidney cancer. The CDR3 runs from the conserved cysteine through the conserved F or W. Fields, in order: V gene, J gene, CDR3 protein.

>TRBV7-2|TRBJ1-5
CASKSRAQPQHF
>TRBV5-6|TRBJ2-7
CASSLVGLAASYEQYF
>TRBV7-9|TRBJ1-1
CASSYYWTEWNTEAFF
>TRBV4-1|TRBJ1-5
CASSQGLGAQPQHF
>TRBV28|TRBJ1-5
CASSLSGHPRRAQHF
>TRBV6-5|TRBJ2-2
CASRASSVILELFF
>TRBV10-1|TRBJ1-6
CASSSKLGGNSPLHF
>TRBV7-2|TRBJ2-7
CASSLVIMLSAEQYF
>TRBV6-5|TRBJ1-1
CASRRHQNTEAFF
>TRBV7-9|TRBJ2-1
CASSPSDNYNEQFF
>TRBV4-2|TRBJ1-4
CASSQDGGGEKLFF
>TRBV6-5|TRBJ2-6
CASSLEWASGANVLTF
>TRBV7-2|TRBJ2-7
CASSLSGGTSIPYYEQYF
>TRBV28|TRBJ2-4
CASSLAGGGGTAKNIQYF
>TRBV5-5|TRBJ2-7
CASSPRGGTPTEQYF
>TRBV27|TRBJ1-5
CASYPYLMGSGNQPQHF
>TRBV27|TRBJ2-1
CASSRWTSGSNEQFF
>TRBV15|TRBJ2-5
CATSRDYATGGAQETQYF
>TRBV28|TRBJ2-2
CASGNRRAKSAGELFF
>TRBV11-2|TRBJ2-1
CASSSQWYAEQFF
>TRBV18|TRBJ2-7
CASSPGTGWSEQYF
>TRBV7-2|TRBJ2-7
CASSLGRAYSYEQYF
>TRBV5-1|TRBJ2-2
CASSLTGYISSTGELFF
>TRBV30|TRBJ2-1
CASAGSRLGEQFF
>TRBV19|TRBJ2-6
CASSPGTGTSGANVLTF
>TRBV30|TRBJ2-5
CASPRGAGLYF
>TRBV18|TRBJ2-5
CASSPQETQYF
>TRBV9|TRBJ1-1
CASSVDLGGEAFF
>TRBV4-1|TRBJ1-5
CASSRDSIYQPQHF
>TRBV28|TRBJ2-2
CASSFRGQANTGELFF
>TRBV6-6|TRBJ2-1
CASRRGQGGLNEQFF
>TRBV6-6|TRBJ1-1
CASSRGNTEAFF
>TRBV25-1|TRBJ1-1
CASSEAGRNTEAFF
>TRBV28|TRBJ2-7
CASSRTSSSYEQYF
>TRBV5-8|TRBJ2-1
CASSHKKTGINNEQFF
>TRBV9|TRBJ2-2
CASSVSTGELFF